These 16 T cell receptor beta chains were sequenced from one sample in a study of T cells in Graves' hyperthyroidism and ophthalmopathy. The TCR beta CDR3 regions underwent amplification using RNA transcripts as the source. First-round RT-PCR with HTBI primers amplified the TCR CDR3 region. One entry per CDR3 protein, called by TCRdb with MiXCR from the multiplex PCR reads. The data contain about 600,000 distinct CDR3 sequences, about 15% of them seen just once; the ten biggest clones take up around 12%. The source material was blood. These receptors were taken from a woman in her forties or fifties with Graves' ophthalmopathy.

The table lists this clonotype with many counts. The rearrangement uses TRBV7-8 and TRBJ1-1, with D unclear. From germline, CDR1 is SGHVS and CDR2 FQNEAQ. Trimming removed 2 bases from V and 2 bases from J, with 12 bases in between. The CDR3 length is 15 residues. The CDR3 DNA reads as TGTGCCAGCAGCTTAAGGGCACAGATCAACACTGAAGCTTTCTTT. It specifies CASSLRAQINTEAFF.

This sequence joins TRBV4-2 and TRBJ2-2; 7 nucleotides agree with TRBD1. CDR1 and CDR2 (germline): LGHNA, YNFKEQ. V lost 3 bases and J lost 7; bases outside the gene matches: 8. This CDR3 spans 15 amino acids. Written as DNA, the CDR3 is TGTGCCAGCAGCCACGGACGACAGGGAAGCGGGGAGCTGTTTTTT. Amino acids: CASSHGRQGSGELFF.

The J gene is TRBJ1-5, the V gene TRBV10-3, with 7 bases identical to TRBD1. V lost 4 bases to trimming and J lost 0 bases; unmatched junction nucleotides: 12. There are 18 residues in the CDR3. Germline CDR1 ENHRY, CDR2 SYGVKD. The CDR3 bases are TGTGCCATCAGTGGCGACAGGGAAGGGATTTATAGCAATCAGCCCCAGCATTTT. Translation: CAISGDREGIYSNQPQHF.

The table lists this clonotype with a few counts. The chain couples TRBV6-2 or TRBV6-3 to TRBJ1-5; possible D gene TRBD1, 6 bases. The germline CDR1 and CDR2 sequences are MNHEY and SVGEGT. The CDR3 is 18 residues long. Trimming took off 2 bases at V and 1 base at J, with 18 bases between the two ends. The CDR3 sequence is CASSYEVRQGKSNQPQHF. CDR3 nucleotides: TGTGCCAGCAGTTACGAGGTCCGGCAGGGGAAAAGCAATCAGCCCCAGCATTTT.

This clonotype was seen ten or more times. The CDR3 here is CASSLTANTEAFF. The DNA of the CDR3 is TGTGCCAGCAGTTTGACAGCGAACACTGAAGCTTTCTTT. The chain couples TRBV12-3 or TRBV12-4 to TRBJ1-1; TRBD1 might be the D (5 bases). CDR3 length: 13 amino acids. V shed 3 bases and J shed 1 base, with 6 bases lying between them.

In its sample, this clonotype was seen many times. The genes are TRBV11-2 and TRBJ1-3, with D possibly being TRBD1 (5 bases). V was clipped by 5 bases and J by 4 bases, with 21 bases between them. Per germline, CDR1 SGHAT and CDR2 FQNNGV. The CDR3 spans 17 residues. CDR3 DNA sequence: TGTGCCAGCAGCCCAACCGGGGCCAGGGAAGTAGGAAACACCATATATTTT. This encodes CASSPTGAREVGNTIYF.

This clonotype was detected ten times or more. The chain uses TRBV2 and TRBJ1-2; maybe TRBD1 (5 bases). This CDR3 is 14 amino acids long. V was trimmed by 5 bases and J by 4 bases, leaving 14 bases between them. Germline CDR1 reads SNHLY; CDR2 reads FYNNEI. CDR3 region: CASSRVGGGYGYTF. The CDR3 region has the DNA TGTGCCAGCAGTCGGGTTGGGGGAGGCTATGGCTACACCTTC.

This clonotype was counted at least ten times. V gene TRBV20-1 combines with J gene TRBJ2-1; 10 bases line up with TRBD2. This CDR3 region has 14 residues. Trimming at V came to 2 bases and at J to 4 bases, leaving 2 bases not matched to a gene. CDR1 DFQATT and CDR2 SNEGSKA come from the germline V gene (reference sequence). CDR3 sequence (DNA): TGCAGTGCTAGACTAGCGGGGGCATACAATGAGCAGTTCTTC. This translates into CSARLAGAYNEQFF.

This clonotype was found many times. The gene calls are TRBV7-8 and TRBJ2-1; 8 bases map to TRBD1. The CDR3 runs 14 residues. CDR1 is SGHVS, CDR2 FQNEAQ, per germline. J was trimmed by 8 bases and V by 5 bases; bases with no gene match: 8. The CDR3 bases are TGTGCCAGCAGCCCACGGACAGGGTCTGATGAGCAGTTCTTC. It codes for CASSPRTGSDEQFF.

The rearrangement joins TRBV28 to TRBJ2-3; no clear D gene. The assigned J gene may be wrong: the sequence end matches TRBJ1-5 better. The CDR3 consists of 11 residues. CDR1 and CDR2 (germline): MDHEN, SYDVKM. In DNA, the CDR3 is TGTGCCAGCAAATTCTTTTATACGCAGCATTTT. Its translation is CASKFFYTQHF.

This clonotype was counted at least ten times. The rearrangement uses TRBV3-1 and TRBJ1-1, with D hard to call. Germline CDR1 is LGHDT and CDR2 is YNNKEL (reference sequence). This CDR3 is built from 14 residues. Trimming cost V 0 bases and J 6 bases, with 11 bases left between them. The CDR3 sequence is CASSQDNGLPEAFF. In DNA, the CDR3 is TGTGCCAGCAGCCAAGATAATGGCCTTCCTGAAGCTTTCTTT.

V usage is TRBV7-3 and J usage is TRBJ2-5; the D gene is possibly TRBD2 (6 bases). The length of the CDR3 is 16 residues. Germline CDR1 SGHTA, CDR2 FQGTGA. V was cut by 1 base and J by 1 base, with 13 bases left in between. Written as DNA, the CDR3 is TGTGCCAGCAGCTTAATGGGGTTGGGGGGCCAAGAGACCCAGTACTTC. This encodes CASSLMGLGGQETQYF. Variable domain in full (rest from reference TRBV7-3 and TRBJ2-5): GAGVSQTPSNKVTEKGKYVELRCDPISGHTALYWYRQSLGQGPEFLIYFQGTGAADDSGLPNDRFFAVRPEGSVSTLKIQRTERGDSAVYLCASSLMGLGGQETQYFGPGTRLLVL.

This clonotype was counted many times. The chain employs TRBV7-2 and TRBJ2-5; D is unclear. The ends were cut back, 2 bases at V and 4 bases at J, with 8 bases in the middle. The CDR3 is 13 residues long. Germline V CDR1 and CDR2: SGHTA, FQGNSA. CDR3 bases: TGTGCCAGCAGCTTAAACCAGCGAGAGACCCAGTACTTC. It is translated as CASSLNQRETQYF.

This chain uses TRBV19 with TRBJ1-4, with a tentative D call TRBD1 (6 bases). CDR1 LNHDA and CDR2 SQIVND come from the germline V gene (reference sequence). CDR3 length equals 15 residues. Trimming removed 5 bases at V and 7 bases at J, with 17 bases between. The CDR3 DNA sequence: TGTGCCAGTAGTCTCCGGGACAAGTTCCGTGAAAAACTGTTTTTT. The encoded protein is CASSLRDKFREKLFF.

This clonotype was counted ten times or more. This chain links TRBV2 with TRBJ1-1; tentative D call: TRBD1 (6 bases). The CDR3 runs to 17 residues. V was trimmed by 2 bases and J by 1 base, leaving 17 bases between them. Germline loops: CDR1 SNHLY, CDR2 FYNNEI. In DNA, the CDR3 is TGTGCCAGCAGTGAATACGGACGGGGACACCCGAACACTGAAGCTTTCTTT. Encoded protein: CASSEYGRGHPNTEAFF.

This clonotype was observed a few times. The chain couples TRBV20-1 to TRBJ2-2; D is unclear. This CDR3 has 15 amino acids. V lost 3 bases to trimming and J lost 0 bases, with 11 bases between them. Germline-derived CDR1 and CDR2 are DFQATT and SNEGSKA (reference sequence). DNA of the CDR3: TGCAGTGCTAGGGAGCCCTACGCGAACACCGGGGAGCTGTTTTTT. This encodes CSAREPYANTGELFF.